The rows below give T cell receptor beta chains drawn from one sample of a study of control samples from healthy donors and cancer patients. The method was immunoSEQ multiplex PCR; TCRdb's version includes in-frame clones alone and lacks a portion of them. The repertoire holds under 150,000 clones, with 92% as singletons. The sequencing input was blood. Receptors were obtained from a man aged 30-40 years in good health. Each CDR3 is given with its conserved first and last residue. A D gene is named only where the DNA matches it firmly. Some rows have no size entry. The others give once, few or many, or a class for an expanded clone.

size: once
D: .
V: TRBV5-1
J: TRBJ1-6
CDR3: CASSFTEKPNSPLHF
DNA: TGCGCCAGCAGCTTTACAGAGAAACCAAATTCACCCCTCCACTTT

size: few
D: .
V: TRBV3-1/TRBV3-2
J: TRBJ2-6
CDR3: CASSQDWGSGANVLTF
DNA: TGTGCCAGCAGCCAAGATTGGGGATCTGGGGCCAACGTCCTGACTTTC

size: .
D: .
V: TRBV6-4
J: TRBJ1-5
CDR3: CASSKDSNQPQHF
DNA: TGTGCCAGCAGTAAGGACAGCAATCAGCCCCAGCATTTT

size: .
D: .
V: TRBV19
J: TRBJ2-2
CDR3: CASSMIRNTGELFF
DNA: TGTGCCAGTAGTATGATCAGAAACACCGGGGAGCTGTTTTTT

size: .
D: TRBD2
V: TRBV7-2
J: TRBJ2-5
CDR3: CASSFGAGTKETQYF
DNA: TGTGCCAGCAGCTTTGGAGCGGGAACCAAAGAGACCCAGTACTTC

size: .
D: .
V: TRBV6-1
J: TRBJ2-7
CDR3: CASSDTRYSHYEQYF
DNA: TGTGCCAGCAGTGATACGCGGTACAGTCACTACGAGCAGTACTTC

size: .
D: .
V: TRBV28
J: TRBJ1-1
CDR3: CASSLVRMNTEAFF
DNA: TGTGCCAGCAGTTTGGTACGTATGAACACTGAAGCTTTCTTT

size: .
D: TRBD2
V: TRBV18
J: TRBJ2-3
CDR3: CASSPLTTPTSGSGDTQYF
DNA: TGTGCCAGCTCACCGCTTACAACCCCGACTAGCGGGAGTGGAGATACGCAGTATTTT

size: .
D: TRBD2
V: TRBV12-3/TRBV12-4
J: TRBJ2-1
CDR3: CASGREGNNEQFF
DNA: TGTGCCAGCGGTCGGGAGGGGAACAATGAGCAGTTCTTC

size: .
D: TRBD1
V: TRBV30
J: TRBJ2-1
CDR3: CAWRNRGRVYNEQFF
DNA: TGTGCCTGGAGGAACAGGGGGCGCGTCTACAATGAGCAGTTCTTC

size: many
D: .
V: TRBV30
J: TRBJ1-6
CDR3: CAWSVFSGESSPLHF
DNA: TGTGCCTGGAGTGTATTCTCAGGGGAAAGCTCACCCCTCCACTTT

size: .
D: .
V: TRBV19
J: TRBJ2-7
CDR3: CASSPFNSYEQYF
DNA: TGTGCCAGTAGTCCCTTTAACTCCTACGAGCAGTACTTC

size: .
D: TRBD1
V: TRBV29-1
J: TRBJ1-4
CDR3: CSVIGQGGDEKLFF
DNA: TGCAGCGTTATCGGACAGGGCGGAGATGAAAAACTGTTTTTT

size: .
D: .
V: TRBV7-2
J: TRBJ1-1
CDR3: CASSSAGNREDTEAFF
DNA: TGTGCCAGCAGCTCCGCAGGAAACAGGGAGGACACTGAAGCTTTCTTT

size: .
D: TRBD1
V: TRBV28
J: TRBJ2-4
CDR3: CASRGQGKSRNIQYF
DNA: TGTGCCAGCAGGGGACAGGGAAAAAGTAGAAACATTCAGTACTTC

size: .
D: .
V: TRBV28
J: TRBJ2-1
CDR3: CASSLRNGGNEQFF
DNA: TGTGCCAGCAGTTTAAGGAACGGGGGAAATGAGCAGTTCTTC

size: .
D: TRBD2
V: TRBV10-3
J: TRBJ2-7
CDR3: CAISRGGGSYEQYF
DNA: TGTGCCATCAGCCGGGGGGGAGGCTCCTACGAGCAGTACTTC

size: .
D: .
V: TRBV27
J: TRBJ2-7
CDR3: CASSPGAEAGSYEQYF
DNA: TGTGCCAGCAGTCCAGGAGCGGAGGCCGGCTCCTACGAGCAGTACTTC

size: .
D: .
V: TRBV12-3/TRBV12-4
J: TRBJ1-1
CDR3: CASSFQENTEAFF
DNA: TGTGCCAGCAGTTTTCAGGAGAACACTGAAGCTTTCTTT

size: once
D: .
V: TRBV28
J: TRBJ2-5
CDR3: CASSWDQETQYF
DNA: TGTGCCAGCAGTTGGGACCAGGAGACCCAGTACTTC

size: .
D: TRBD1
V: TRBV23-1
J: TRBJ1-4
CDR3: CASSQSKVIKGQDATNEKLFF
DNA: TGCGCCAGCAGTCAAAGTAAGGTTATCAAGGGACAGGATGCAACTAATGAAAAACTGTTTTTT

size: .
D: TRBD1
V: TRBV7-9
J: TRBJ1-1
CDR3: CASSLTGDTEAFF
DNA: TGTGCCAGCAGCTTGACAGGGGACACTGAAGCTTTCTTT

size: .
D: .
V: TRBV7-2
J: TRBJ2-2
CDR3: CASSSVLGTGELFF
DNA: TGTGCCAGCAGCTCCGTCCTGGGCACCGGGGAGCTGTTTTTT

size: .
D: TRBD2
V: TRBV6-6
J: TRBJ2-5
CDR3: CASITSGRRQETQYF
DNA: TGTGCCAGCATCACTAGCGGGAGACGGCAAGAGACCCAGTACTTC

size: .
D: TRBD2
V: TRBV5-4
J: TRBJ2-3
CDR3: CASSPGRAGLDTQYF
DNA: TGTGCCAGCAGCCCCGGGAGAGCGGGACTAGATACGCAGTATTTT

size: .
D: TRBD2
V: TRBV19
J: TRBJ2-1
CDR3: CASSARLAGTYNEQFF
DNA: TGTGCCAGTAGTGCCAGACTAGCGGGGACCTACAATGAGCAGTTCTTC

size: .
D: TRBD1
V: TRBV6-1
J: TRBJ1-2
CDR3: CASSEIGGQGEYGYTF
DNA: TGTGCCAGCAGTGAAATAGGCGGACAGGGGGAGTATGGCTACACCTTC

size: .
D: TRBD1
V: TRBV28
J: TRBJ1-2
CDR3: CASSLGGQGLDYGYTF
DNA: TGTGCCAGCAGTTTAGGGGGACAGGGGTTGGACTATGGCTACACCTTC

size: .
D: TRBD1
V: TRBV6-4
J: TRBJ2-1
CDR3: CASSHSGQGNEQFF
DNA: TGTGCCAGCAGCCACTCGGGACAGGGAAATGAGCAGTTCTTC

size: .
D: .
V: TRBV28
J: TRBJ1-5
CDR3: CASRTDLSNQPQHF
DNA: TGTGCCAGCAGGACAGATCTTAGCAATCAGCCCCAGCATTTT

size: .
D: .
V: TRBV27
J: TRBJ1-1
CDR3: CASSLSSGNTEAFF
DNA: TGTGCCAGCAGTTTATCTTCGGGGAACACTGAAGCTTTCTTT

size: .
D: .
V: TRBV18
J: TRBJ2-2
CDR3: CASSPGAGVYTGELFF
DNA: TGTGCCAGCTCACCGGGAGCCGGAGTCTACACCGGGGAGCTGTTTTTT

size: .
D: TRBD1
V: TRBV4-3
J: TRBJ1-6
CDR3: CASSQDGTGNSPLHF
DNA: TGCGCCAGCAGCCAAGACGGGACAGGGAATTCACCCCTCCACTTT

size: .
D: TRBD1
V: TRBV18
J: TRBJ2-7
CDR3: CASSPGTAGRGHEQYF
DNA: TGTGCCAGCTCCCCCGGGACAGCCGGCCGGGGACACGAGCAGTACTTC

size: .
D: TRBD1
V: TRBV24-1
J: TRBJ2-2
CDR3: CATQNPGQGDTGELFF
DNA: TGTGCTACTCAAAATCCCGGACAGGGGGACACCGGGGAGCTGTTTTTT

size: .
D: .
V: TRBV30
J: TRBJ2-7
CDR3: CAWRPGVGYEQYF
DNA: TGTGCCTGGAGGCCCGGGGTAGGCTACGAGCAGTACTTC

size: once
D: TRBD1
V: TRBV7-9
J: TRBJ1-2
CDR3: CASSSAIPGGAHYGYTF
DNA: TGTGCCAGCAGCTCCGCCATTCCAGGGGGCGCGCACTATGGCTACACCTTC

size: .
D: TRBD1
V: TRBV7-8
J: TRBJ2-7
CDR3: CASSQVDRAQYEQYF
DNA: TGTGCCAGCAGCCAAGTGGACAGGGCGCAATACGAGCAGTACTTC

size: .
D: .
V: TRBV7-9
J: TRBJ2-1
CDR3: CASSFVLGANEQFF
DNA: TGTGCCAGCAGCTTTGTTCTTGGGGCGAATGAGCAGTTCTTC

size: once
D: TRBD2
V: TRBV4-2
J: TRBJ2-7
CDR3: CASSQDRWTSGYEQYF
DNA: TGTGCCAGCAGCCAAGATCGCTGGACTAGCGGCTACGAGCAGTACTTC

size: .
D: .
V: TRBV6-5
J: TRBJ2-7
CDR3: CASREEEGWSYEQYF
DNA: TGTGCCAGCAGGGAGGAGGAAGGGTGGTCCTACGAGCAGTACTTC

size: .
D: .
V: TRBV18
J: TRBJ2-5
CDR3: CASSPLQGSQETQYF
DNA: TGTGCCAGCTCTCCACTACAGGGATCCCAAGAGACCCAGTACTTC

size: once
D: .
V: TRBV28
J: TRBJ2-7
CDR3: CASSRLQVPYEQYF
DNA: TGTGCCAGCAGTCGACTCCAGGTTCCCTACGAGCAGTACTTC

size: once
D: TRBD1
V: TRBV9
J: TRBJ2-5
CDR3: CASSVTGGSLGETQYF
DNA: TGTGCCAGCAGCGTAACAGGGGGTTCCTTAGGGGAGACCCAGTACTTC

size: .
D: TRBD1
V: TRBV28
J: TRBJ2-7
CDR3: CASRAGTGGMYEQYF
DNA: TGTGCCAGCAGGGCCGGGACAGGGGGGATGTACGAGCAGTACTTC

size: .
D: TRBD1
V: TRBV3-1/TRBV3-2
J: TRBJ1-2
CDR3: CASSRGTGTHGYTF
DNA: TGTGCCAGCAGCCGAGGGACAGGGACGCATGGCTACACCTTC

size: .
D: TRBD2
V: TRBV28
J: TRBJ2-5
CDR3: CASSPTRLAGVGTQYF
DNA: TGTGCCAGCAGTCCCACTCGACTAGCGGGAGTTGGGACCCAGTACTTC

size: .
D: TRBD1
V: TRBV11-2
J: TRBJ1-2
CDR3: CASSSPRDRGVYGYTF
DNA: TGTGCCAGCAGCTCCCCCCGGGACAGGGGGGTCTATGGCTACACCTTC

size: .
D: .
V: TRBV28
J: TRBJ2-1
CDR3: CASSLTPEQFF
DNA: TGTGCCAGCAGCCTAACACCGGAGCAGTTCTTC

size: .
D: .
V: TRBV6-2/TRBV6-3
J: TRBJ2-1
CDR3: CASSYSGENNEQFF
DNA: TGTGCCAGCAGTTACTCGGGAGAGAACAATGAGCAGTTCTTC